Below are 23 T cell receptor beta chains sequenced from a single sample in a study of cytomegalovirus exposure and HLA in healthy donors (dated by TCRdb to 2017 to 2019). The method behind the library was the immunoSEQ multiplex PCR assay. For the multiplex PCR, a mixture combining 60 forward primers for TCR Vbeta segments and 13 reverse primers for TCR Jbeta segments was used. TCRdb re-hosts the immuneACCESS table, in-frame sequences only. Its copies lack some clones; in the studies checked, an unresolved V gene accounts for under half of them, and the cause for the rest is not known. The sample table contains some 150,000 clones; only one count was recorded for less than 85% of them. Less than 2% of the sample belongs to the ten largest clones. Sequenced: PBMCs. The receptors come from a man between 35 and 55 years old in good health and CMV-seronegative.

Regarding this clone: Other DNA sequences within the sample encode an identical CDR3. The chain has TRBV5-1 and TRBJ2-5, with a tentative D call TRBD1 (6 bases). Germline V gene sequence: CDR1 SGHRS, CDR2 YFSETQ. Trimming removed 0 bases from V and 5 bases from J, with 11 bases in between. The length of the CDR3 is 14 residues. This CDR3 reads CASSLGTGMETQYF. The DNA of the CDR3 is TGCGCCAGCAGCTTGGGTACAGGGATGGAGACCCAGTACTTC.

The genes are TRBV4-1 and TRBJ1-2; 9 nucleotides match TRBD1. Looked up from germline, CDR1 is MGHRA and CDR2 is YSYEKL. With 6 bases clipped from V and 6 bases from J, the junction kept 8 bases outside the gene matches. The length of the CDR3 is 14 residues. In nucleotides, the CDR3 is TGCGCCAGCAGGGGAGGGGGACAGGGCCATGGCTACACCTTC. It yields the protein CASRGGGQGHGYTF.

V usage is TRBV7-2 and J usage is TRBJ2-1, with a weak D call TRBD2 (6 bases). The CDR3 consists of 13 residues. CDR1 SGHTA and CDR2 FQGNSA come from the germline V gene. Trimming left V 1 base short and J 10 bases short, with 11 bases between. CDR3 DNA sequence: TGTGCCAGCAGCTTAGTCCCGGAGGGCGAGCAGTTCTTC. Translated: CASSLVPEGEQFF.

The chain carries TRBV5-1 and TRBJ2-5, with TRBD2 identical over 8 bases. The end of the DNA aligns better with TRBJ2-7, so the J call may be wrong. The germline V gene encodes CDR1 SGHRS and CDR2 YFSETQ. The CDR3 contains 14 residues. The CDR3 here is CASRRERETYEQYF. The CDR3 nucleotides are TGCGCCAGCAGGAGGGAGCGGGAGACTTACGAGCAGTACTTC.

This clone was counted only a few times. J is TRBJ1-1 and V is TRBV15; TRBD1 agrees at 8 bases. CDR1 is LNHNV and CDR2 is YYDKDF in the germline V gene (reference sequence). The ends lost 3 bases at V and 7 bases at J; junction bases unmatched: 10. The CDR3 is made up of 15 amino acids. CDR3 residues: CATSSLSTGAGEAFF. CDR3 sequence (DNA): TGTGCCACCAGCAGCTTATCGACAGGGGCCGGTGAAGCTTTCTTT.

The J gene is TRBJ2-7, the V gene TRBV15; 14 bases fit TRBD2. The V and J ends lost 4 bases and 7 bases, in that order; junction bases with no gene match: 6. This CDR3 is built from 15 residues. Germline V CDR1 and CDR2: LNHNV, YYDKDF (reference sequence). The CDR3 nucleotides read TGTGCCACCAGCACCGGGACTAGCGGGAGTAATGAGCAGTACTTC. It encodes CATSTGTSGSNEQYF.

Remarks on this clone: Other nucleotide sequences from this sample produce the same CDR3. The chain links TRBV5-1 to TRBJ2-7; TRBD1 matches 10 bases. This CDR3 is built from 14 residues. The ends lost 0 bases at V and 4 bases at J; junction bases unmatched: 1. Germline V gene lookup returns CDR1 SGHRS and CDR2 YFSETQ. The CDR3 region is CASSLGQGAYEQYF. The DNA of the CDR3 is TGCGCCAGCAGCTTGGGACAGGGGGCTTACGAGCAGTACTTC.

The rearrangement links TRBV7-3 to TRBJ2-5, with D possibly being TRBD1 (6 bases). The CDR3 is 14 residues long. Germline CDR1 SGHTA, CDR2 FQGTGA. V shed 3 bases and J shed 5 bases, with 13 bases lying between them. The CDR3 nucleotides read TGTGCCAGCAGCTTCTTGGGGGCCGGGGAGACCCAGTACTTC. Translating gives CASSFLGAGETQYF.

This clone was seen just once. The V and J genes are TRBV9 and TRBJ2-1, with 11 bases lining up with TRBD2. J was trimmed by 5 bases and V by 3 bases; bases with no gene match: 13. Looked up from germline, CDR1 is SGDLS and CDR2 is YYNGEE. CDR3 length equals 18 residues. The DNA of the CDR3 is TGTGCCAGCAGCGCCGAGCACCTCGGGACTAGCGGAGACAATGAGCAGTTCTTC. Protein sequence: CASSAEHLGTSGDNEQFF.

V is TRBV6-5 and J is TRBJ2-7; TRBD1 agrees at 8 bases. The ends lost 5 bases at V and 3 bases at J; junction bases unmatched: 6. The germline CDR1 and CDR2 sequences are MNHEY and SVGAGI. This CDR3 is 14 amino acids long. DNA for the CDR3: TGTGCCAGCAGTACAGGACAGGGAGGCTACGAGCAGTACTTC. Translated, it gives CASSTGQGGYEQYF.

J is TRBJ1-2 and V is TRBV29-1, with D perhaps matching TRBD1 (5 bases). CDR3 length equals 11 residues. Germline-derived CDR1 and CDR2 are SQVTM and ANQGSEA. The germline V and J ends were trimmed by 5 bases and 6 bases, with 10 bases remaining between them. The CDR3 sequence is CSVNGADGYTF. DNA for the CDR3: TGCAGCGTTAATGGGGCGGATGGCTACACCTTC. The entire variable domain, with the rest obtained from reference TRBV29-1 and TRBJ1-2, is as follows: SAVISQKPSRDICQRGTSLTIQCQVDSQVTMMFWYRQQPGQSLTLIATANQGSEATYESGFVIDKFPISRPNLTFSTLTVSNMSPEDSSIYLCSVNGADGYTFGSGTRLTVV.

The rearrangement joins TRBV7-3 to TRBJ2-1; TRBD2 might be the D (6 bases). The CDR3 is made up of 15 amino acids. Between the trimmed V and J ends, which lost 5 bases and 4 bases, there was a span of 15 bases. Germline CDR1 SGHTA, CDR2 FQGTGA. Here the CDR3 DNA reads TGTGCCAGCAGCATTACAGGAGGGGAATACAATGAGCAGTTCTTC. Its protein product is CASSITGGEYNEQFF.

The J gene is TRBJ1-1, the V gene TRBV14; the D is unclear. CDR1 and CDR2 from the germline V gene are SGHDN and FVKESK. Trimming cost V 1 base and J 10 bases, with 13 bases left between them. The CDR3 length is 13 residues. The CDR3 DNA follows: TGTGCCAGCAGCCAAGGCTGGGCGCTCGGAGCTTTCTTT. This codes for CASSQGWALGAFF. Combining the CDR3 with reference TRBV14 and TRBJ1-1 gives the whole variable domain EAGVTQFPSHSVIEKGQTVTLRCDPISGHDNLYWYRRVMGKEIKFLLHFVKESKQDESGMPNNRFLAERTGGTYSTLKVQPAELEDSGVYFCASSQGWALGAFFGQGTRLTVV.

The chain links TRBV5-6 to TRBJ2-6; D not certain. The CDR3 has 16 residues. CDR1 and CDR2 (germline): SGHDT, YYEEEE. The V end was cut by 4 bases, the J end by 0 bases, with 11 bases between. CDR3 nucleotide sequence: TGTGCCAGCAGCATGGACGGTAGCTCTGGGGCCAACGTCCTGACTTTC. Its protein product is CASSMDGSSGANVLTF.

The rearrangement links TRBV28 to TRBJ2-7, with 7 bases matching TRBD1. CDR3 length: 15 amino acids. Germline CDR1 reads MDHEN; CDR2 reads SYDVKM. Losses at the gene ends were 5 bases for V and 6 bases for J; bases not matched to a gene: 13. CDR3 sequence: CASSLLQGDRGEQYF. CDR3 DNA: TGTGCCAGCAGTCTACTCCAGGGGGATCGGGGCGAGCAGTACTTC.

The CDR3 region is CASSALLADNEQFF. CDR3 bases: TGTGCCAGCAGCGCATTACTAGCGGACAATGAGCAGTTCTTC. The chain is built from TRBV6-5 and TRBJ2-1; 8 bases align to TRBD2. With V trimmed by 6 bases and J by 5 bases, 6 bases remained unmatched. CDR1 is MNHEY, CDR2 SVGAGI, per germline. There are 14 residues in the CDR3.

This chain uses TRBV6-1 with TRBJ2-1; weak D call: TRBD1 (5 bases). Germline lookup yields CDR1 MNHNS and CDR2 SASEGT. With 2 bases removed from V and 9 bases from J, the gap between germline ends came to 11 bases. This CDR3 region has 13 residues. The DNA for the CDR3 is TGTGCCAGCAGTGAAACAGGAAAGGGTGAGCAGTTCTTC. The encoded protein is CASSETGKGEQFF.

V and J are TRBV28 and TRBJ2-7; 8 bases agree with TRBD1. There are 14 residues in the CDR3. Germline assignment: CDR1 MDHEN and CDR2 SYDVKM. J gave up 3 bases and V 5 bases, and 6 bases lay outside the gene matches. In DNA form, the CDR3 reads TGTGCCAGCAGTACCCAGGGGGCGTTCTACGAGCAGTACTTC. It translates to CASSTQGAFYEQYF.

The chain carries TRBV5-8 and TRBJ2-1; 10 nucleotides align to TRBD2. CDR1 is SGHTS and CDR2 is YDEGEE in the germline V gene. The CDR3 has 15 residues. Trimming cost V 5 bases and J 3 bases; bases outside gene matches: 5. The CDR3 DNA reads TGTGCCAGCAGTCCCGGGACTAGCGACTACAATGAGCAGTTCTTC. This translates into CASSPGTSDYNEQFF.

V and J are TRBV6-5 and TRBJ1-2; D remains ambiguous. Trimming cost V 2 bases and J 3 bases, with 10 bases left between them. Germline V gene sequence: CDR1 MNHEY, CDR2 SVGAGI. This CDR3 has 14 residues. The CDR3 loop reads CASSYRGVDYGYTF. For the CDR3, the DNA is TGTGCCAGCAGTTACCGCGGGGTGGACTATGGCTACACCTTC.

CDR3 nucleotides: TGTGCCAGCAGTGGGGGGTGGGACACTGAAGCTTTCTTT. This sequence encodes CASSGGWDTEAFF. V is TRBV7-9 and J is TRBJ1-1; TRBD1 is a possible D gene (5 bases). From germline, CDR1 is SEHNR and CDR2 FQNEAQ (reference sequence). The germline V and J ends were trimmed by 6 bases and 3 bases, with 11 bases remaining between them. The length of the CDR3 is 13 residues.

The V gene is TRBV6-5, the J gene TRBJ2-7; possibly TRBD1 for D (6 bases). The ends were cut back, 2 bases at V and 4 bases at J, with 12 bases in the middle. CDR1 and CDR2 from the germline V gene are MNHEY and SVGAGI. CDR3 size: 14 residues. Here the CDR3 DNA reads TGTGCCAGCAGTTACCGGGAACAGGGTTACGAGCAGTACTTC. Translation: CASSYREQGYEQYF.

This chain uses TRBV5-4 with TRBJ1-2, with 10 bases lining up with TRBD1. Germline V gene data show CDR1 as SGHNT and CDR2 as YYREEE (reference sequence). V shed 0 bases and J 4 bases; nucleotides not matched to a gene: 6. The CDR3 runs 16 residues. The CDR3 nucleotides read TGTGCCAGCAGCTTGGTTGGGACAGGGGAGCGCTATGGCTACACCTTC. This codes for CASSLVGTGERYGYTF.